A single sample gave rise to the 15 T cell receptor beta chains below, sequenced in a study of circulating and synovial CD4+ cells in juvenile arthritis. Here immunoSEQ multiplex PCR was the method, and the copy in TCRdb shows in-frame clones only, minus some. This table holds fewer than 40,000 clones, 80% to 95% found once. Sequences were obtained from CD4+ T cells from blood. The origin of the receptors is a human donor with juvenile idiopathic arthritis.

The V and J genes are TRBV13 and TRBJ2-7; 10 bases align to TRBD1. CDR1 is PRHDT, CDR2 FYEKMQ, per germline (reference sequence). J lost 5 bases, V lost 1 base, and 8 bases had no gene match. CDR3 size: 16 residues. The CDR3: CASSLDGTGDRNEQYF. CDR3 coding DNA: TGTGCCAGCAGCTTAGATGGGACAGGGGACCGAAACGAGCAGTACTTC.

J is TRBJ2-5 and V is TRBV5-1; the match to TRBD2 covers 9 bases. The CDR3 totals 17 residues. Germline V gene sequence: CDR1 SGHRS, CDR2 YFSETQ. The V segment lost 1 base and the J segment 2 bases; nucleotides outside the gene matches: 9. CDR3 coding DNA: TGCGCCAGCAGCTTGCAACCCGGGACTAGCAGTCAAGAGACCCAGTACTTC. The encoded protein is CASSLQPGTSSQETQYF.

The CDR3 is CASSSGTVTYEQYF. Written as DNA, the CDR3 is TGTGCCAGCAGTTCGGGGACAGTGACCTACGAGCAGTACTTC. The chain carries TRBV28 and TRBJ2-7; 7 bases fit TRBD1. With 4 bases clipped from V and 2 bases from J, the junction kept 5 bases outside the gene matches. CDR3 size: 14 residues. CDR1 and CDR2 from the germline V gene are MDHEN and SYDVKM. Full variable domain (remainder filled in from reference TRBV28 and TRBJ2-7): DVKVTQSSRYLVKRTGEKVFLECVQDMDHENMFWYRQDPGLGLRLIYFSYDVKMKEKGDIPEGYSVSREKKERFSLILESASTNQTSMYLCASSSGTVTYEQYFGPGTRLTVT.

The chain couples TRBV5-1 to TRBJ2-7; TRBD2 might be the D (6 bases). The V end lost 7 bases, the J end lost 0 bases, and 11 bases lay between the germline ends. Germline lookup yields CDR1 SGHRS and CDR2 YFSETQ. The CDR3 runs to 13 residues. Here the CDR3 reads CASAPGSSYEQYF. CDR3 bases: TGCGCCAGCGCCCCCGGGAGCTCCTACGAGCAGTACTTC. The full variable domain, in which reference TRBV5-1 and TRBJ2-7 provide the parts outside the CDR3, is KAGVTQTPRYLIKTRGQQVTLSCSPISGHRSVSWYQQTPGQGLQFLFEYFSETQRNKGNFPGRFSGRQFSNSRSEMNVSTLELGDSALYLCASAPGSSYEQYFGPGTRLTVT.

The V gene is TRBV7-9, the J gene TRBJ1-2; D is unclear. The CDR3 is made up of 11 amino acids. V dropped 1 base and J dropped 8 bases, with 5 bases sitting between them. CDR1 and CDR2 from the germline V gene are SEHNR and FQNEAQ (reference sequence). DNA for the CDR3: TGTGCCAGCAGCTTAGGGCGGGGCTACACCTTC. It translates to CASSLGRGYTF.

The rearrangement uses TRBV7-3 and TRBJ1-1, with D perhaps matching TRBD1 (5 bases). The CDR3 has 14 amino acids. The germline V gene encodes CDR1 SGHTA and CDR2 FQGTGA. V was cut by 2 bases and J by 5 bases, with 12 bases left in between. DNA for the CDR3: TGTGCCAGCAGCTTATCAGGGATAGGGACTGAAGCTTTCTTT. This encodes CASSLSGIGTEAFF.

J is TRBJ2-1 and V is TRBV5-6; possibly TRBD1 for D (6 bases). The V end lost 3 bases, the J end lost 1 base, and 14 bases lay between the germline ends. The CDR3 is 16 residues long. From germline, CDR1 is SGHDT and CDR2 YYEEEE. CDR3 coding DNA: TGTGCCAGCAGCTGGGGGCCGCAGGGATCCTACAATGAGCAGTTCTTC. Encoded protein: CASSWGPQGSYNEQFF.

This clone was recorded once. This rearrangement joins TRBV6-4 to TRBJ1-1; possible D gene TRBD1, 6 bases. CDR3 length: 16 residues. Germline values: CDR1 MRHNA, CDR2 SNTAGT. Between the trimmed V and J ends, which lost 7 bases and 2 bases, there was a span of 20 bases. The CDR3 is CASNPRFTGFNTEAFF. CDR3 in DNA: TGTGCCAGCAACCCAAGGTTTACAGGGTTTAACACTGAAGCTTTCTTT.

This clone was seen just once. This chain joins TRBV11-1 and TRBJ2-5; 8 bases agree with TRBD1. Germline V gives CDR1 SGHAT, CDR2 FQDESV (reference sequence). The length of the CDR3 is 15 residues. V lost 3 bases to trimming and J lost 5 bases; unmatched junction nucleotides: 8. The CDR3 is CASSFRDRRSETQYF. In nucleotides, the CDR3 is TGTGCCAGCAGCTTTAGGGACAGGCGCTCCGAGACCCAGTACTTC.

In nucleotides, the CDR3 is TGCGCCAGCTTCCTAGCGGGAGGAAGTTCGGACAATGAGCAGTTCTTC. It codes for CASFLAGGSSDNEQFF. J is TRBJ2-1 and V is TRBV5-1; 11 nucleotides align to TRBD2. In germline, CDR1 is SGHRS, CDR2 YFSETQ. Unmatched junction bases numbered 11, after V lost 7 bases and J lost 5 bases. The CDR3 spans 16 residues.

The chain combines TRBV6-4 with TRBJ2-1; D not certain. The CDR3 extends over 13 amino acids. V was trimmed by 2 bases and J by 6 bases, leaving 8 bases between them. Per the germline V gene, CDR1 is MRHNA and CDR2 is SNTAGT. CDR3 protein: CASSDRPSNEQFF. CDR3 bases: TGTGCCAGCAGTGACCGGCCTAGCAATGAGCAGTTCTTC.

J is TRBJ1-5 and V is TRBV10-3, with unresolved D. The ends were cut back, 9 bases at V and 5 bases at J, with 14 bases in the middle. The CDR3 spans 13 residues. The germline gives CDR1 ENHRY, CDR2 SYGVKD. This CDR3 is CAIALDGDQPQHF. The DNA of the CDR3 is TGTGCCATTGCCCTCGACGGGGATCAGCCCCAGCATTTT.

DNA of the CDR3: TGTGCCAGCAGTGAACCGGGAATCTACGAGCAGTACTTC. As protein: CASSEPGIYEQYF. This sequence joins TRBV2 and TRBJ2-7; tentatively, D is TRBD2 (5 bases). Germline V gene sequence: CDR1 SNHLY, CDR2 FYNNEI. V was pared by 2 bases and J by 3 bases, with 8 bases between. The CDR3 has 13 residues.

This chain uses TRBV28 with TRBJ2-2, with 7 bases aligning to TRBD1. The CDR3 is made up of 16 amino acids. The ends lost 7 bases at V and 5 bases at J; junction bases unmatched: 13. Germline V gene data show CDR1 as MDHEN and CDR2 as SYDVKM. The CDR3 loop reads CASNTLDRILTGELFF. The CDR3 DNA is TGTGCCAGCAACACCTTGGACAGGATATTGACCGGGGAGCTGTTTTTT. Using reference TRBV28 and TRBJ2-2 for the parts outside the CDR3, the full variable domain is DVKVTQSSRYLVKRTGEKVFLECVQDMDHENMFWYRQDPGLGLRLIYFSYDVKMKEKGDIPEGYSVSREKKERFSLILESASTNQTSMYLCASNTLDRILTGELFFGEGSRLTVL.

The rearrangement joins TRBV5-4 to TRBJ2-7; 7 nucleotides match TRBD2. The germline CDR1 and CDR2 sequences are SGHNT and YYREEE (reference sequence). V shed 4 bases, J shed 3 bases, and the junction held 7 bases outside the gene matches. The CDR3 has 14 amino acids. CDR3 loop: CASSPGGRGYEQYF. The CDR3 coding sequence is TGTGCCAGCAGCCCCGGGGGGAGGGGCTACGAGCAGTACTTC.